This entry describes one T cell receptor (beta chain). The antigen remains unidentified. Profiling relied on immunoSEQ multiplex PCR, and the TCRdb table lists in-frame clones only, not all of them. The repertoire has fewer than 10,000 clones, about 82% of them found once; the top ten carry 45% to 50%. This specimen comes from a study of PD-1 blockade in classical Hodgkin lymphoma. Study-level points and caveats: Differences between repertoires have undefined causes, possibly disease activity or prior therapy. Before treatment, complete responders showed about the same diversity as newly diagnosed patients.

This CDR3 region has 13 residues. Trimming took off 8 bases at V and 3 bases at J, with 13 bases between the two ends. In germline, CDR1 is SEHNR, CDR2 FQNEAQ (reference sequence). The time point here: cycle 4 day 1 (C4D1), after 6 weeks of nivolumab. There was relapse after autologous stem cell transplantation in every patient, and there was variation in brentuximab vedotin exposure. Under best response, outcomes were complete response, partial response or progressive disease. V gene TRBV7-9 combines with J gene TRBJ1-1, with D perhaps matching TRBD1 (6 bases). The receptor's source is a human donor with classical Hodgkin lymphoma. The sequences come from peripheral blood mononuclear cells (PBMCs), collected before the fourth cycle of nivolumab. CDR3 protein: CASRGGSDTEAFF. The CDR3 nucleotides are TGTGCCAGCCGGGGGGGCAGCGACACTGAAGCTTTCTTT.